One and the same sample provided the 11 T cell receptor beta chains below, sequenced in a study of cytomegalovirus exposure and HLA in healthy donors. This PCR relied on a set of 60 Vbeta primers and 13 Jbeta primers. The protocol was immunoSEQ multiplex PCR, while the TCRdb copy is restricted to in-frame clones and leaves out a portion. The repertoire holds 130,000 or so clones, with more than 60% as singletons. Sequences were obtained from PBMCs. The receptors here all came from a man aged 35 to 55 in good health and CMV-seronegative.

This rearrangement joins TRBV28 to TRBJ2-3; TRBD1 might be the D (6 bases). The V end was cut by 6 bases, the J end by 5 bases, with 9 bases between. Germline V gene data show CDR1 as MDHEN and CDR2 as SYDVKM. This CDR3 contains 12 residues. In DNA, the CDR3 is TGTGCCAGCAGCCGACAGGAAGATACGCAGTATTTT. Translating it yields CASSRQEDTQYF. The entire variable domain, with the rest obtained from reference TRBV28 and TRBJ2-3, is as follows: DVKVTQSSRYLVKRTGEKVFLECVQDMDHENMFWYRQDPGLGLRLIYFSYDVKMKEKGDIPEGYSVSREKKERFSLILESASTNQTSMYLCASSRQEDTQYFGPGTRLTVL.

This clone was observed at least ten times. The CDR3 bases are TGTGCCAGCGGGACAGGGTATGGCTACACCTTC. Residues: CASGTGYGYTF. The rearrangement joins TRBV6-5 to TRBJ1-2; 9 bases align to TRBD1. CDR1 is MNHEY, CDR2 SVGAGI, per germline. The CDR3 runs 11 residues. Trimming at V came to 8 bases and at J to 5 bases, leaving 0 bases not matched to a gene.

This clone was seen more than once but under ten times. The chain joins TRBV30 to TRBJ1-1; D call uncertain. The CDR3 has 11 amino acids. CDR1 is GTSNPN and CDR2 is SVGIG in the germline V gene (reference sequence). The V and J ends lost 5 bases and 12 bases respectively, with 16 bases between them. The CDR3 coding sequence is TGTGCCTGGTTTGGGTCCCTGGAGACTTTCTTT. This sequence encodes CAWFGSLETFF. Full variable domain (rest looked up from reference TRBV30 and TRBJ1-1): SQTIHQWPATLVQPVGSPLSLECTVEGTSNPNLYWYRQAAGRGLQLLFYSVGIGQISSEVPQNLSASRPQDRQFILSSKKLLLSDSGFYLCAWFGSLETFFGQGTRLTVV.

The chain combines TRBV7-9 with TRBJ2-7; D remains unclear. The V gene lost 2 bases and the J gene lost 0 bases, with 8 bases spanning the gap. The CDR3 is 14 residues long. The germline gives CDR1 SEHNR, CDR2 FQNEAQ (reference sequence). CDR3: CASSLLSVSYEQYF. The CDR3 DNA reads as TGTGCCAGCAGCTTATTGAGCGTCTCCTACGAGCAGTACTTC. The full variable domain, with the rest looked up from reference TRBV7-9 and TRBJ2-7, is DTGVSQNPRHKITKRGQNVTFRCDPISEHNRLYWYRQTLGQGPEFLTYFQNEAQLEKSRLLSDRFSAERPKGSFSTLEIQRTEQGDSAMYLCASSLLSVSYEQYFGPGTRLTVT.

V gene TRBV10-1 combines with J gene TRBJ2-3; tentatively, D is TRBD2 (6 bases). Trimming took 6 bases from V and 3 from J, leaving 16 bases between them. The CDR3 extends over 15 amino acids. Germline V lookup: CDR1 WNHNN, CDR2 SYGVQD (reference sequence). The CDR3 nucleotides read TGCGCCAGCAGGGCTAACCAAGGGACTACAGATACGCAGTATTTT. Translating it yields CASRANQGTTDTQYF.

This chain connects TRBV6-1 to TRBJ2-2; 11 bases fit TRBD1. CDR3 length: 20 residues. CDR1 MNHNS and CDR2 SASEGT come from the germline V gene. J lost 0 bases, V lost 1 base, and 10 bases had no gene match. The CDR3 bases are TGTGCCAGCAGTGAAGACGGGGACAGGGGGACCAAAGCGAACACCGGGGAGCTGTTTTTT. This codes for CASSEDGDRGTKANTGELFF.

The CDR3 DNA sequence: TGTGCCAGCAGTTTCAGCACCGGGGAGCTGTTTTTT. Its protein is CASSFSTGELFF. The chain joins TRBV28 to TRBJ2-2; D unresolved. V shed 3 bases and J shed 4 bases, with 3 bases lying between them. Germline lookup yields CDR1 MDHEN and CDR2 SYDVKM. This CDR3 is 12 amino acids long.

J is TRBJ2-7 and V is TRBV6-7; a possible D gene is TRBD1 (5 bases). TRBV6-7 falls under the ORF class, with uncertain function. V was pared by 9 bases and J by 6 bases, with 27 bases between. CDR3 size: 16 residues. As DNA, the CDR3 is TGTGCCAGACCCGACAGTACACCCCGCATAACACCCGAGCAGTACTTC. Translation gives CARPDSTPRITPEQYF.

This clone has a single count. This chain uses TRBV27 with TRBJ1-1; D is perhaps TRBD1 (5 bases). The germline V gene has CDR1 MNHEY and CDR2 SMNVEV (reference sequence). This CDR3 region has 14 residues. Trimming cost V 4 bases and J 2 bases, with 11 bases left between them. The CDR3 loop is CASSWGRGNTEAFF. DNA of the CDR3: TGTGCCAGCAGTTGGGGGAGGGGAAACACTGAAGCTTTCTTT.

This chain connects TRBV5-4 to TRBJ2-3; D uncertain. Trimming pared 2 bases from V and 6 bases from J, leaving 13 bases between. Per germline, CDR1 SGHNT and CDR2 YYREEE (reference sequence). The CDR3 has 14 amino acids. CDR3 nucleotide sequence: TGTGCCAGCAGCTTTTCTCTAGATTGGGATACGCAGTATTTT. Protein: CASSFSLDWDTQYF.

The chain has TRBV5-1 and TRBJ1-4; 7 bases map to TRBD1. V lost 4 bases, J lost 0 bases, and 12 bases stayed unmatched. This CDR3 region has 18 residues. The V gene's germline CDR1 is SGHRS and CDR2 YFSETQ. CDR3 loop: CASSDGRGGLTTNEKLFF. The CDR3 DNA reads as TGCGCCAGCAGCGATGGAAGAGGGGGCCTGACAACTAATGAAAAACTGTTTTTT.